This T cell receptor beta chain was found in a study of monozygotic twins with inflammatory bowel disease (dated by TCRdb to about 2019). Study-wide context: In total, about 30 monozygotic twin pairs made up the full study: 19 Danish pairs, all IBD-discordant, plus nine German pairs, of which four were IBD-concordant and five were IBD-discordant. The search for disease-associated traits relied mainly on comparing IBD patients with their genetically identical healthy co-twins within discordant pairs. Each individual had, on average, about 151 000 unique TCRalpha sequences and 181 000 unique TCRbeta sequences available for analysis. Points the paper makes about the study in general: IBD patients had lower TCRbeta repertoire diversity, measured by the inverse Simpson index, than their healthy co-twins. The results gave no support for a single strong signal or clonotype linked to IBD. IBD patients shared fewer clonotypes with other individuals than healthy twins did, most markedly in patients showing signs of disease activity. Distinction between different T cell subtypes could not be achieved in the analysis. Repertoire similarity did not differ between concordant and discordant twins, possibly due to limited statistical power. Background noise and inter-individual variability may have been introduced into the repertoires by the differing immunosuppressive treatments among patients.

From each donor, a roughly 2.5 ml peripheral blood sample was drawn into PAXgene tubes and stored at -80 degrees C. Without T cell sorting, total RNA was isolated from whole blood using the PAXgene blood miRNA kit on an automated QIAcube. Peripheral blood from monozygotic twin pairs who were concordant or discordant for inflammatory bowel disease underwent deep TCRalpha and TCRbeta repertoire profiling using unique molecular barcoding. Smoking habits were recorded for all twin pairs, with individuals classified as current, former or never smokers. Sequences SGHRS (CDR1) and YFSETQ (CDR2) are obtained from the germline V gene. The CDR3 goes from the cysteine to the phenylalanine over 16 residues. DNA is not on record. Preparation of the library involved 5' RACE. Each TCR library was prepared from 3,500 to 4,500 ng of total RNA. For each sample, cDNA synthesis with SMARTScribe reverse transcriptase was split into eight separate reactions. During cDNA synthesis, template switching was used to introduce unique molecular identifiers that contained a 6-nucleotide sample barcode. Two nested PCRs of approximately 16 and 10 cycles amplified the TCRalpha and TCRbeta cDNA, and bead purification followed each PCR. Before amplification, cDNA was treated with uracil DNA-glycosylase and purified using the QIAquick PCR purification kit. The second PCR was the step at which Illumina TruSeq-compatible adapters and sample-specific barcodes were added. TapeStation and Qubit were used to check library quality and concentration, and 5 to 6.5 ng of each library was pooled. Sequencing of the pooled libraries was done on an Illumina HiSeq2500 single-index Rapid Run using custom sequencing primers and 2 x 100 bp reads. Per the authors' processing: MiGEC version 1.2.6 was used for UMI-based consensus assembly, which corrected PCR and sequencing errors. MiXCR version 2.1.1 was used for V(D)J alignment, clonotype assembly and CDR3 extraction. Gene usage, clonotype sharing and MAIT/NKT TCR abundance were normalised by analysing the top 1000, 10 000 and 20 000 clonotypes per sample. Diversity was computed as the inverse Simpson index with the vegan R package after downsampling to 27 000 UMIs. Statistical testing used paired Mann-Whitney U tests on the discordant twin pairs and applied Benjamini-Hochberg correction for multiple testing. After reprocessing by TCRdb, each CDR3 protein sequence is one entry, and no DNA is given. The V and J calls were determined by TCRdb, not by the authors. This specimen's table enumerates around 450,000 distinct CDR3 sequences. 2.4% of the sample lies in the top ten.

As concerns this clonotype: Its antigen is unknown.

The specimen sequenced was blood. This clonotype originated in a human donor with ulcerative colitis or Crohn's disease, or a healthy co-twin of an affected twin (not recorded which). The rearrangement joined TRBV5-1 to TRBJ2-1; TCRdb's assignment of TRBD2 cannot be checked, as there is no DNA. CDR3 protein: CASSAGGGNLNNEQFF. With the portions outside the CDR3 filled from the reference TRBV5-1 and TRBJ2-1 genes, the complete variable region becomes KAGVTQTPRYLIKTRGQQVTLSCSPISGHRSVSWYQQTPGQGLQFLFEYFSETQRNKGNFPGRFSGRQFSNSRSEMNVSTLELGDSALYLCASSAGGGNLNNEQFFGPGTRLTVL.